Listed here are 5 T cell receptor beta chains from one sample, sequenced in a study of CD8 T cells in Susac syndrome. Random hexamers primed reverse transcription of about 0.45 to 1 ug RNA. One entry per CDR3 protein, called by TCRdb with MiXCR from the immunoSEQ multiplex PCR reads. The sample has about 300,000 distinct CDR3 sequences; approximately 85% are singletons. Sequenced material: CD8+ T cells from PBMCs. These receptors all come from a human donor with multiple sclerosis.

The V gene is TRBV7-9, the J gene TRBJ2-1; D gene unclear. The V gene's germline CDR1 is SEHNR and CDR2 FQNEAQ (reference sequence). V lost 4 bases to trimming and J lost 10 bases, with 5 bases between them. The CDR3 has 10 residues. The CDR3 DNA follows: TGTGCCAGCAGCTCCAGGGAGCAGTTCTTC. Protein: CASSSREQFF.

The chain recombines TRBV7-9 with TRBJ2-7; D is perhaps TRBD1 (6 bases). The CDR3 loop spans 15 amino acids. The germline V gene has CDR1 SEHNR and CDR2 FQNEAQ (reference sequence). Trimming left V 8 bases short and J 2 bases short, with 19 bases between. The CDR3 bases are TGTGCCAGCGGACCTCCTAACAGGGAGACCTACGAGCAGTACTTC. This codes for CASGPPNRETYEQYF.

The table lists this clonotype with a few counts. The chain combines TRBV4-3 with TRBJ1-1; TRBD1 might be the D (5 bases). CDR1 LGHNA and CDR2 YSLEER come from the germline V gene. CDR3 length: 15 amino acids. V lost 1 base and J lost 1, with 10 bases in between. The CDR3: CASSQVTVWNTEAFF. Here the CDR3 DNA reads TGCGCCAGCAGCCAAGTGACAGTTTGGAACACTGAAGCTTTCTTT.

V and J are TRBV29-1 and TRBJ2-3; the match to TRBD2 covers 8 bases. This CDR3 contains 15 residues. CDR1 is SQVTM and CDR2 is ANQGSEA in the germline V gene. The J segment lost 0 bases and the V segment lost 6 bases, leaving 8 bases of the junction unmatched. The CDR3 loop is CSVSRGDTSTDTQYF. The CDR3, as DNA: TGCAGCGTATCGCGGGGGGACACTAGCACAGATACGCAGTATTTT.

This chain links TRBV24-1 with TRBJ2-1; D is unclear. There are 16 residues in the CDR3. CDR1 and CDR2 (germline): KGHDR, SFDVKD. Trimming took off 5 bases at V and 0 bases at J, with 13 bases between the two ends. CDR3 in DNA: TGTGCCACCAGTGCCCCCTCCCAGAGCTCCTACAATGAGCAGTTCTTC. Translating gives CATSAPSQSSYNEQFF.